The 23 T cell receptor beta chains below all came from one sample that was sequenced in a study of CD8+ T cells in alopecia areata. This sample's treatment: oral pan-JAK inhibitor, 5-10 mg twice daily. Isolated RNA was reverse transcribed into cDNA used as the sequencing template. Sequencing used immunoSEQ multiplex PCR; TCRdb keeps in-frame clones, though not all of them. The data contain 190,000 or so clones, about 60% of them singletons. Specimen: CD8+ T cells sorted from blood, collected at week 24, from a patient treated with tofacitinib. Receptor source: a human donor with alopecia areata.

J is TRBJ2-7 and V is TRBV2; a possible D gene is TRBD2 (6 bases). There are 11 residues in the CDR3. Germline CDR1 is SNHLY and CDR2 is FYNNEI. Trimming left V 7 bases short and J 7 bases short, with 11 bases between. CDR3 bases: TGTGCCAGCACCCGGGGACTTGAGCAGTACTTC. Translating gives CASTRGLEQYF.

This clone was counted between two and nine times. The rearrangement links TRBV10-3 to TRBJ2-2; TRBD1 aligns across 8 bases. V was clipped by 2 bases and J by 4 bases; unmatched bases: 6. CDR1 and CDR2 (germline): ENHRY, SYGVKD. This CDR3 contains 16 residues. DNA of the CDR3: TGTGCCATCAGTGAGCCGGGACAGGATTTCACCGGGGAGCTGTTTTTT. Translated: CAISEPGQDFTGELFF.

The genes are TRBV5-1 and TRBJ1-1; 7 bases map to TRBD1. This CDR3 has 17 amino acids. CDR1 and CDR2 from the germline V gene are SGHRS and YFSETQ. V shed 0 bases and J 4 bases; nucleotides not matched to a gene: 12. For the CDR3, the DNA is TGCGCCAGCAGCTTGGGCCAGACAGGGATGGTCGCCACTGAAGCTTTCTTT. Amino acid sequence: CASSLGQTGMVATEAFF.

The chain combines TRBV30 with TRBJ2-3; tentatively, D is TRBD1 or TRBD2 (5 bases each). V was clipped by 0 bases and J by 3 bases, with 16 bases between them. The CDR3 covers 16 residues. Germline V gene lookup returns CDR1 GTSNPN and CDR2 SVGIG (reference sequence). The CDR3 DNA follows: TGTGCCTGGAGTGTACTTCGGGGCGCAGGAACAGATACGCAGTATTTT. Encoded protein: CAWSVLRGAGTDTQYF. Variable domain in full (rest from reference TRBV30 and TRBJ2-3): SQTIHQWPATLVQPVGSPLSLECTVEGTSNPNLYWYRQAAGRGLQLLFYSVGIGQISSEVPQNLSASRPQDRQFILSSKKLLLSDSGFYLCAWSVLRGAGTDTQYFGPGTRLTVL.

This clone has only one observation. The chain is built from TRBV5-1 and TRBJ2-1; possible D gene TRBD2, 5 bases. Germline CDR1 reads SGHRS; CDR2 reads YFSETQ. The CDR3 loop spans 15 amino acids. Trimming stripped 3 bases from V and 0 bases from J, with 10 bases between. CDR3 DNA sequence: TGCGCCAGCAGCTCCCCCGGGAACTCCTACAATGAGCAGTTCTTC. Amino acids: CASSSPGNSYNEQFF.

The chain links TRBV9 to TRBJ2-7; the match to TRBD1 covers 8 bases. This CDR3 is built from 13 residues. Germline V gene lookup returns CDR1 SGDLS and CDR2 YYNGEE. The ends lost 8 bases at V and 1 base at J; junction bases unmatched: 5. The CDR3 DNA reads TGTGCCAGTGGACAGGGAGCATCCTACGAGCAGTACTTC. This gives the protein CASGQGASYEQYF.

In its sample, this clone was seen a few times. This chain connects TRBV30 to TRBJ2-7, with D uncertain. The V end was cut by 1 base, the J end by 6 bases, with 7 bases between. Germline V gene data show CDR1 as GTSNPN and CDR2 as SVGIG (reference sequence). The CDR3 loop spans 11 amino acids. CDR3 bases: TGTGCCTGGAGTGGGTCGGTCGAGCAGTACTTC. This encodes CAWSGSVEQYF. Full variable domain (missing parts from reference TRBV30 and TRBJ2-7): SQTIHQWPATLVQPVGSPLSLECTVEGTSNPNLYWYRQAAGRGLQLLFYSVGIGQISSEVPQNLSASRPQDRQFILSSKKLLLSDSGFYLCAWSGSVEQYFGPGTRLTVT.

CDR3 in amino acids: CATEQRDMNTEAFF. In DNA, the CDR3 is TGTGCCACCGAACAGCGCGACATGAACACTGAAGCTTTCTTT. V is TRBV15 and J is TRBJ1-1; unclear D gene. The CDR3 runs to 14 residues. V lost 8 bases and J 0 bases, leaving 13 bases between the germline ends. Germline V CDR1 and CDR2: LNHNV, YYDKDF (reference sequence).

V usage is TRBV5-6 and J usage is TRBJ1-1; a weak D match, TRBD1 (6 bases). The germline CDR1 and CDR2 sequences are SGHDT and YYEEEE. CDR3 length: 11 residues. V was shortened by 5 bases and J by 11 bases, with 13 bases between the two germline ends. CDR3 coding DNA: TGTGCCAGCAGAAAGGGGGGCAAGGCTTTCTTT. Amino acids: CASRKGGKAFF.

This clone was found a few times. V is TRBV6-1 and J is TRBJ1-1; D gene uncertain. V was clipped by 2 bases and J by 2 bases, with 12 bases between them. Germline values: CDR1 MNHNS, CDR2 SASEGT. The CDR3 length is 15 residues. CDR3 DNA: TGTGCCAGCAGTGAATGGAGGGTACCTAACACTGAAGCTTTCTTT. Its protein product is CASSEWRVPNTEAFF.

This CDR3 reads CASSAHEDTKNIQYF. In nucleotides, the CDR3 is TGTGCCAGCAGCGCCCACGAGGATACCAAAAACATTCAGTACTTC. J is TRBJ2-4 and V is TRBV7-9; D uncertain. V gave up 5 bases and J gave up 2 bases, with 13 bases separating them. Germline CDR1 SEHNR, CDR2 FQNEAQ (reference sequence). This CDR3 has 15 residues.

The V gene is TRBV23-1, the J gene TRBJ2-7; TRBD1 agrees at 7 bases. TRBV23-1 is recorded as an ORF, its role being uncertain. The CDR3 is 14 residues long. V was pared by 7 bases and J by 0 bases, with 6 bases of the junction left unmatched. CDR3 sequence (DNA): TGCGCCAGCACCGCGGACAGGATCTCCTACGAGCAGTACTTC. It translates to CASTADRISYEQYF.

The chain couples TRBV6-6 to TRBJ2-7; D remains ambiguous. V dropped 0 bases and J dropped 5 bases, with 8 bases sitting between them. This CDR3 region has 13 residues. Germline values: CDR1 MNHNY, CDR2 SVGAGI (reference sequence). CDR3 sequence: CASSYSTRNEQYF. As DNA, the CDR3 is TGTGCCAGCAGTTACTCGACCAGGAACGAGCAGTACTTC.

This clone was seen only a few times. The V call is TRBV4-2, the J call TRBJ1-2; 7 bases are shared with TRBD1. CDR3 length: 16 amino acids. The germline V gene has CDR1 LGHNA and CDR2 YNFKEQ. V was pared by 8 bases and J by 1 base, with 13 bases of the junction left unmatched. CDR3 residues: CASHVGGQDNNYGYTF. The CDR3 region has the DNA TGTGCCAGCCACGTAGGTGGACAGGATAATAACTATGGCTACACCTTC.

Concerning this clone: This sample includes further DNA sequences coding for the same CDR3. The chain employs TRBV5-1 and TRBJ2-7; D call uncertain. The V and J ends lost 3 bases and 0 bases respectively, with 1 base between them. The CDR3 covers 11 residues. The germline V gene encodes CDR1 SGHRS and CDR2 YFSETQ. The CDR3 region is CASSSSYEQYF. The CDR3 bases are TGCGCCAGCAGCTCCTCCTACGAGCAGTACTTC.

Notes on this clone: This same CDR3 is encoded by further DNA sequences in the sample. The chain links TRBV30 to TRBJ2-2; the D gene is possibly TRBD2 (5 bases). CDR3 length: 12 amino acids. The germline V and J ends were trimmed by 1 base and 5 bases, with 5 bases remaining between them. The germline CDR1 and CDR2 sequences are GTSNPN and SVGIG (reference sequence). The CDR3 DNA reads TGTGCCTGGAGTGGCGGGACCGGGGAGCTGTTTTTT. It specifies CAWSGGTGELFF.

V is TRBV2 and J is TRBJ2-1; TRBD2 matches 10 bases. This CDR3 is built from 15 residues. Germline values: CDR1 SNHLY, CDR2 FYNNEI. V dropped 8 bases and J dropped 0; count of bases not matched to a gene: 4. The CDR3 region is CASSPSGGSYNEQFF. For the CDR3, the DNA is TGTGCCAGCTCCCCTAGCGGGGGCTCCTACAATGAGCAGTTCTTC.

The chain employs TRBV29-1 and TRBJ1-2; the match to TRBD1 covers 9 bases. From germline, CDR1 is SQVTM and CDR2 ANQGSEA. The CDR3 runs 12 residues. This CDR3 is CSRTGDDYGYTF. The CDR3 region has the DNA TGCAGTAGGACAGGGGACGACTATGGCTACACCTTC.

This clone occurred a few times. The chain recombines TRBV7-8 with TRBJ2-5, with D unresolved. Trimming took off 6 bases at V and 1 base at J, with 9 bases between the two ends. Per the germline V gene, CDR1 is SGHVS and CDR2 is FQNEAQ. This CDR3 region has 13 residues. DNA of the CDR3: TGTGCCAGCAGACCCTCCCCCCAAGAGACCCAGTACTTC. Translation: CASRPSPQETQYF.

The gene calls are TRBV5-6 and TRBJ2-7; 7 bases match TRBD1. CDR3 length: 13 amino acids. The germline CDR1 and CDR2 sequences are SGHDT and YYEEEE. With V trimmed by 4 bases and J by 3 bases, 4 bases remained unmatched. CDR3 region: CASSRGQIYEQYF. In DNA form, the CDR3 reads TGTGCCAGCAGCAGGGGACAGATCTACGAGCAGTACTTC. The full variable domain, in which reference TRBV5-6 and TRBJ2-7 provide the parts outside the CDR3, is DAGVTQSPTHLIKTRGQQVTLRCSPKSGHDTVSWYQQALGQGPQFIFQYYEEEERQRGNFPDRFSGHQFPNYSSELNVNALLLGDSALYLCASSRGQIYEQYFGPGTRLTVT.

The CDR3 DNA is TGTGCCAGCACGGGGGGGACGAACTATGGCTACACCTTC. Translation gives CASTGGTNYGYTF. The V call is TRBV9, the J call TRBJ1-2; a possible D gene is TRBD1 (5 bases). The CDR3 extends over 13 amino acids. Germline loops: CDR1 SGDLS, CDR2 YYNGEE. The V end lost 6 bases, the J end lost 2 bases, and 11 bases lay between the germline ends.

CDR3 DNA: TGTGCCAGCAGTGACTCGATGGGGGTCGGCAATGAGCAGTTCTTC. Translated: CASSDSMGVGNEQFF. The chain joins TRBV6-4 to TRBJ2-1; D assignment may be TRBD1 or TRBD2 (5 bases each). This CDR3 is built from 15 residues. Germline-derived CDR1 and CDR2 are MRHNA and SNTAGT. V was shortened by 0 bases and J by 6 bases, with 12 bases between the two germline ends.

This chain joins TRBV7-9 and TRBJ1-2; perhaps TRBD1 as D (5 bases). Germline loops: CDR1 SEHNR, CDR2 FQNEAQ (reference sequence). The CDR3 is 14 residues long. The V gene lost 2 bases and the J gene lost 3 bases, with 10 bases spanning the gap. In DNA form, the CDR3 reads TGTGCCAGCAGCTTAAGGGGCGCCGACTATGGCTACACCTTC. This codes for CASSLRGADYGYTF.